The sequence of this T cell receptor (beta chain) was determined in a study of technical replicates of blood from a handful of donors. Sequencing was performed with immunoSEQ multiplex PCR; in TCRdb, only in-frame clones are kept and a portion is missing. Counted here are about 70,000 clones, about 94% occurring once; the ten biggest clones make up approximately 0.4%. Germline CDR1 reads MDHEN; CDR2 reads SYDVKM. V lost 7 bases to trimming and J lost 2 bases, with 14 bases between them. The CDR3 extends over 14 amino acids. The receptor was derived from a human donor in good health. The specimen sequenced was T cells isolated from PBMCs. The chain employs TRBV28 and TRBJ1-2; unclear D gene. CDR3 in DNA: TGTGCCAGCACCTGGCGGAGTACCAACTATGGCTACACCTTC. Residues: CASTWRSTNYGYTF.